What follows describes a single TCR beta chain. The antigen remains unidentified. The germline V gene has CDR1 LGHNA and CDR2 YSLEER. The CDR3 totals 15 residues. Between the trimmed V and J ends, which lost 4 bases and 1 base, there was a span of 13 bases. The data belong to a study of graft-versus-host responses after intestinal transplantation. Data came from immunoSEQ multiplex PCR; TCRdb stores just in-frame clones and leaves some out. Among just under 50,000 clones, about 81% were seen once, and the ten largest hold approximately 0.46%. This receptor was taken from a human donor who was the organ donor for an intestinal transplant. The rearrangement uses TRBV4-3 and TRBJ2-5; D is possibly TRBD2 (6 bases). This specimen consisted of unstimulated CD4+ T cells sorted from spleen or lymph node cells, obtained before transplant. The CDR3 DNA is TGCGCCAGCAGCCCAATATTACTAGCCCAAGAGACCCAGTACTTC. Encoded protein: CASSPILLAQETQYF.